This TCR beta chain was captured by sequencing in a study of blood T cell repertoires in COVID-19. Study in general: In each case, the material was cDNA or gDNA derived from T cells, B-cell-depleted T cells, or PBMCs.

CDR1 SGDLS and CDR2 YYNGEE come from the germline V gene. V gave up 0 bases and J gave up 8 bases, with 12 bases separating them. The CDR3 loop spans 14 amino acids. Original data processing: Nucleated cell counts were estimated from reference gene primer amplification. Measured with immunoSEQ multiplex PCR; TCRdb has only the in-frame clones, and not every one. D and trimming come from the DNA, and the V and J calls and clone size come from that table. This sample has about 140,000 clones, with roughly three quarters found just once. This clonotype was sampled from a man aged 45-60 years with active or convalescent COVID-19. J is TRBJ1-5 and V is TRBV9; perhaps TRBD1 as D (5 bases). What was sequenced was peripheral blood. CDR3: CASSVEGSYEPQHF. Here the CDR3 DNA reads TGTGCCAGCAGCGTAGAGGGGTCGTATGAGCCCCAGCATTTT. Complete variable domain (other parts from reference TRBV9 and TRBJ1-5): DSGVTQTPKHLITATGQRVTLRCSPRSGDLSVYWYQQSLDQGLQFLIQYYNGEERAKGNILERFSAQQFPDLHSELNLSSLELGDSALYFCASSVEGSYEPQHFGDGTRLSIL.